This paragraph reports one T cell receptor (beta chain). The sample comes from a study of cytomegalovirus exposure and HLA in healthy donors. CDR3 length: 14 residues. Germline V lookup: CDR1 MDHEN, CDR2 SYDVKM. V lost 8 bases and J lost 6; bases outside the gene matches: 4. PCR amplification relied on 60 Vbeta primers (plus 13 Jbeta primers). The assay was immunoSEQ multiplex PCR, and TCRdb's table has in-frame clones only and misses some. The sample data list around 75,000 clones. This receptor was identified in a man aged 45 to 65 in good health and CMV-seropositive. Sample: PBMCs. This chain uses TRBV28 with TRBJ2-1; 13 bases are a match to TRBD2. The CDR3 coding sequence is TGTGCCAGCTTCACTAGCGGGAGGGCCAATGAGCAGTTCTTC. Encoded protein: CASFTSGRANEQFF.